This T cell receptor beta chain was found in a study of T-cell memory formation after mild COVID-19. The CDR3 runs 20 residues. Germline V gene sequence: CDR1 KGHDR, CDR2 SFDVKD. V dropped 4 bases and J dropped 0; count of bases not matched to a gene: 16. The TCR alpha and TCR beta cDNA libraries, bearing sample barcodes and UMIs, were generated by 5'RACE using constant-segment primers. TCRdb processed the 5' RACE reads anew with MiXCR; each CDR3 protein has one entry. The repertoire holds about 150,000 distinct CDR3 sequences, with 6% to 6.5% as singletons. The sample was PBMCs or a T cell subset sorted from them (not recorded which). This chain joins TRBV24-1 and TRBJ2-1; 8 nucleotides agree with TRBD1. The source is an adult woman who had mild COVID-19 (a few samples of this study predate the infection). Cell type and time point are not known. DNA of the CDR3: TGTGCCACCAGTGACTCACCGGGACAGGCCTCCTATGGCTCCTACAATGAGCAGTTCTTC. This codes for CATSDSPGQASYGSYNEQFF.